What follows is one T cell receptor beta chain and its context. Repertoires were generated with immunoSEQ multiplex PCR, while TCRdb's copy carries only in-frame clones and drops some. The sample yields 150,000 to 200,000 clones, over 70% seen once. Germline CDR1 and CDR2: MNHEY and SMNVEV (reference sequence). Losses at the gene ends were 4 bases for V and 5 bases for J; bases not matched to a gene: 1. The CDR3 extends over 15 amino acids. Adults between roughly 18 and 95 years of age took part from 24 US areas. Someone with COVID-19 had been met by exposed participants within 2 weeks before study entry. This record belongs to a study of blood T cell repertoires in COVID-19. Study-wide context: The United States, Italy and Spain were the sources of the acute and convalescent COVID-19 samples. Sources were T cells, B-cell-depleted T cells, or PBMCs; the material itself was cDNA or gDNA.

The TCR sequence derives from a man in his sixties who had been exposed to COVID-19. The chain employs TRBV27 and TRBJ2-5; 16 nucleotides agree with TRBD2. Sequences were obtained from PBMCs or T cells enriched from blood (not recorded which). The CDR3 region is CASSSGLAGGETQYF. The CDR3 region has the DNA TGTGCCAGCAGTTCGGGACTAGCGGGAGGGGAGACCCAGTACTTC.